The 20 T cell receptor beta chains below come from one sample, sequenced in a study of coeliac disease. Clones were sequenced by immunoSEQ multiplex PCR, and TCRdb holds only the in-frame ones, with some missing. The sample shows some 8,900 clones, about 61% of them seen only once. Sequenced sample: lamina propria lymphocytes from the gut. These receptors were obtained from a woman in her sixties with celiac disease.

The table lists this clone with a few counts. The genes are TRBV28 and TRBJ2-7, with 9 bases lining up with TRBD1. CDR1 MDHEN and CDR2 SYDVKM come from the germline V gene. The CDR3 extends over 14 amino acids. After removal of 6 bases from V and 3 bases from J, the junction contained 6 bases not matched to a gene. The chain's CDR3 is CASRRTGENYEQYF. The CDR3 region has the DNA TGTGCCAGCAGGAGGACAGGGGAGAACTACGAGCAGTACTTC.

The CDR3 sequence: CASSLNRDRAFPYTF. In DNA, the CDR3 is TGTGCCAGCAGCTTAAACCGGGACAGAGCGTTCCCTTACACCTTC. This chain uses TRBV7-9 with TRBJ1-2; 7 nucleotides align to TRBD1. Germline V gene lookup returns CDR1 SEHNR and CDR2 FQNEAQ (reference sequence). The junction had 14 bases not matched to a gene; V was cut back by 2 bases and J by 11 bases. This CDR3 region has 15 residues.

This chain connects TRBV28 to TRBJ1-2; 7 bases agree with TRBD1. The CDR3 extends over 15 amino acids. J was trimmed by 8 bases and V by 2 bases; bases with no gene match: 11. The V gene's germline CDR1 is MDHEN and CDR2 SYDVKM. CDR3 in amino acids: CASSLNYDRAEGYTF. In DNA form, the CDR3 reads TGTGCCAGCAGTTTAAATTATGACAGGGCGGAAGGCTACACCTTC.

This clone was observed a handful of times. The V and J genes are TRBV15 and TRBJ1-5; D call uncertain. V was cut by 0 bases and J by 7 bases, with 7 bases left in between. The CDR3 contains 13 residues. The germline V gene encodes CDR1 LNHNV and CDR2 YYDKDF (reference sequence). CDR3 region: CATSRERRQPQHF. As DNA, the CDR3 is TGTGCCACCAGCAGAGAACGGAGGCAGCCCCAGCATTTT.

The chain uses TRBV28 and TRBJ2-1; 8 bases agree with TRBD2. This CDR3 comprises 15 residues. Germline loops: CDR1 MDHEN, CDR2 SYDVKM. Trimming at V came to 5 bases and at J to 1 base, leaving 4 bases not matched to a gene. The CDR3 nucleotides are TGTGCCAGCAGTGCCCTAGCGGGTTCCTACAATGAGCAGTTCTTC. Translating it yields CASSALAGSYNEQFF.

The chain joins TRBV7-9 to TRBJ2-3; possibly TRBD2 for D (5 bases). V was pared by 2 bases and J by 3 bases, with 12 bases between. This CDR3 has 15 residues. The germline gives CDR1 SEHNR, CDR2 FQNEAQ (reference sequence). The CDR3 DNA reads TGTGCCAGCAGCTTATACCAGCGGCCAACAGATACGCAGTATTTT. Translating gives CASSLYQRPTDTQYF.

The J gene is TRBJ2-1, the V gene TRBV19, with 7 bases matching TRBD2. This CDR3 contains 16 residues. The germline CDR1 and CDR2 sequences are LNHDA and SQIVND (reference sequence). Germline trimming cut 4 bases from V and 3 bases from J; bases unmatched to any gene: 9. The CDR3 loop reads CASSTGSGNVYNEQFF. CDR3 DNA: TGTGCCAGTAGTACGGGGAGCGGGAACGTCTACAATGAGCAGTTCTTC.

J is TRBJ2-5 and V is TRBV9; 8 bases are a match to TRBD2. V shed 0 bases and J 4 bases; nucleotides not matched to a gene: 8. This CDR3 has 16 amino acids. Germline CDR1 SGDLS, CDR2 YYNGEE. In nucleotides, the CDR3 is TGTGCCAGCAGCGTAGCTCCGGGGGGGGCGGGAGAGACCCAGTACTTC. Translation gives CASSVAPGGAGETQYF.

CDR3: CATSILVSLSLRGTQYF. The CDR3 DNA reads as TGTGCCACCAGCATTCTTGTCTCGTTATCTCTGCGGGGTACGCAGTATTTT. The V call is TRBV15, the J call TRBJ2-3; maybe TRBD2 (6 bases). The germline V gene encodes CDR1 LNHNV and CDR2 YYDKDF (reference sequence). There are 17 residues in the CDR3. Trimming stripped 4 bases from V and 8 bases from J, with 25 bases between.

This sequence joins TRBV28 and TRBJ1-6; D is undetermined. The germline V gene encodes CDR1 MDHEN and CDR2 SYDVKM. The V gene lost 7 bases and the J gene lost 5 bases, with 12 bases spanning the gap. This CDR3 spans 14 amino acids. CDR3 sequence (DNA): TGTGCCAGCACTCGGTTATACGATAATTCACCCCTCCACTTT. Amino acid sequence: CASTRLYDNSPLHF.

This clone showed up just a few times. The chain carries TRBV11-2 and TRBJ2-1; possible D gene TRBD1, 6 bases. Germline V gene lookup returns CDR1 SGHAT and CDR2 FQNNGV. V gave up 3 bases and J gave up 4 bases, with 19 bases separating them. This CDR3 comprises 17 residues. This chain's CDR3 is CASSLWDATGDYNEQFF. The CDR3 region has the DNA TGTGCCAGCAGCTTGTGGGACGCGACAGGAGATTACAATGAGCAGTTCTTC. Looking up the rest from reference TRBV11-2 and TRBJ2-1 gives the full variable domain: EAGVAQSPRYKIIEKRQSVAFWCNPISGHATLYWYQQILGQGPKLLIQFQNNGVVDDSQLPKDRFSAERLKGVDSTLKIQPAKLEDSAVYLCASSLWDATGDYNEQFFGPGTRLTVL.

The chain combines TRBV29-1 with TRBJ2-7; weak D call: TRBD2 (5 bases). The length of the CDR3 is 14 residues. V was shortened by 4 bases and J by 0 bases, with 13 bases between the two germline ends. Germline CDR1 is SQVTM and CDR2 is ANQGSEA. The CDR3 sequence is CSVGISASSYEQYF. For the CDR3, the DNA is TGCAGCGTTGGTATTAGCGCAAGCTCCTACGAGCAGTACTTC.

This sequence joins TRBV9 and TRBJ1-5; D might be TRBD1 (5 bases). CDR1 is SGDLS and CDR2 is YYNGEE in the germline V gene. The CDR3 extends over 15 amino acids. The V end lost 4 bases, the J end lost 4 bases, and 15 bases lay between the germline ends. The CDR3 DNA is TGTGCCAGCAGCCCCGGGACTGAACGTAATCAGCCCCAGCATTTT. This translates into CASSPGTERNQPQHF.

This chain links TRBV5-1 with TRBJ1-6, with D hard to call. Germline V gives CDR1 SGHRS, CDR2 YFSETQ. V lost 4 bases to trimming and J lost 0 bases, with 8 bases between them. CDR3 size: 15 residues. The CDR3 DNA reads TGCGCCAGCAGCCCGGGGAGCTCCTATAATTCACCCCTCCACTTT. It yields the protein CASSPGSSYNSPLHF. The whole variable domain, filled in from reference TRBV5-1 and TRBJ1-6, reads KAGVTQTPRYLIKTRGQQVTLSCSPISGHRSVSWYQQTPGQGLQFLFEYFSETQRNKGNFPGRFSGRQFSNSRSEMNVSTLELGDSALYLCASSPGSSYNSPLHFGNGTRLTVT.

This clone came up once. This rearrangement joins TRBV7-8 to TRBJ2-7; D gene unclear. Between the trimmed V and J ends, which lost 5 bases and 2 bases, there was a span of 13 bases. In germline, CDR1 is SGHVS, CDR2 FQNEAQ. The CDR3 extends over 14 amino acids. CDR3 residues: CASSRAMGPYEQYF. As DNA, the CDR3 is TGTGCCAGCAGCCGCGCTATGGGCCCCTACGAGCAGTACTTC.

This chain uses TRBV10-3 with TRBJ1-1, with 9 bases aligning to TRBD1. The germline V gene encodes CDR1 ENHRY and CDR2 SYGVKD. After removal of 8 bases from V and 4 bases from J, the junction contained 14 bases not matched to a gene. CDR3 length: 16 amino acids. The CDR3 region has the DNA TGTGCCATCGTCGGTGGCGGGACAGGGATTGCCACTGAAGCTTTCTTT. Protein: CAIVGGGTGIATEAFF.

This chain uses TRBV10-3 with TRBJ1-1, with D tentatively TRBD1 (5 bases). CDR3 length: 13 residues. Between the trimmed V and J ends, which lost 3 bases and 1 base, there was a span of 6 bases. The germline V gene encodes CDR1 ENHRY and CDR2 SYGVKD. The CDR3 here is CAISDQGNTEAFF. For the CDR3, the DNA is TGTGCCATCAGTGACCAGGGGAACACTGAAGCTTTCTTT.

The chain carries TRBV18 and TRBJ2-6; D remains unclear. Trimming stripped 2 bases from V and 2 bases from J, with 7 bases between. This CDR3 comprises 15 residues. Germline CDR1 reads KGHSH; CDR2 reads LQKENI. CDR3 bases: TGTGCCAGCTCACCATATCAGGCTGGGGCCAACGTCCTGACTTTC. Its translation: CASSPYQAGANVLTF.

This clone was seen a few times. This chain joins TRBV2 and TRBJ2-7, with D perhaps matching TRBD2 (7 bases). Looked up from germline, CDR1 is SNHLY and CDR2 is FYNNEI. This CDR3 contains 14 residues. V dropped 3 bases and J dropped 6 bases, with 15 bases sitting between them. CDR3 sequence: CASSESGGAFEQYF. DNA for the CDR3: TGTGCCAGCAGTGAGTCGGGGGGCGCGTTCGAGCAGTACTTC.

The CDR3 DNA follows: TGTGCCAGCAGCTTATATGGGACAGGGAGAACCGGGGAGCTGTTTTTT. Translating gives CASSLYGTGRTGELFF. The V and J genes are TRBV7-3 and TRBJ2-2; 9 positions agree with TRBD1. V lost 2 bases and J lost 5; bases outside the gene matches: 6. The CDR3 runs 16 residues. Germline V gives CDR1 SGHTA, CDR2 FQGTGA. The whole variable domain, remainder taken from reference TRBV7-3 and TRBJ2-2, is GAGVSQTPSNKVTEKGKYVELRCDPISGHTALYWYRQSLGQGPEFLIYFQGTGAADDSGLPNDRFFAVRPEGSVSTLKIQRTERGDSAVYLCASSLYGTGRTGELFFGEGSRLTVL.